The entry below describes one T cell receptor (beta chain). A single record per CDR3 protein comes from TCRdb applying MiXCR to the PCR reads. In the table there are 24,000 or so distinct CDR3 sequences, around 38% of which are singletons. This specimen comes from a study of tumor-infiltrating lymphocytes in oesophageal squamous cell carcinoma. The sequence derives from a male donor with esophageal squamous cell carcinoma. The specimen sequenced was esophageal tumor tissue.

CDR3 in amino acids: CASSLSLGQETQYF. The CDR3 DNA sequence: TGTGCCAGCAGCTTAAGTTTGGGGCAAGAGACCCAGTACTTC. This chain uses TRBV7-6 with TRBJ1-2; D uncertain. TRBJ2-5 matches the DNA end more closely, so the J call is doubtful. CDR3 size: 14 residues. Germline V gene lookup returns CDR1 SGHVS and CDR2 FNYEAQ.